This T cell receptor (beta chain) comes out of a study of glioma-infiltrating T cells (dated by TCRdb to about 2016). Regarding the complete study: The study sequenced TCR alpha- and beta-chain repertoires from glioma tissue, from non-neoplastic brain tissue and from matched peripheral blood mononuclear cells. To gauge divergence between tissue and blood T-cell populations, every tissue-infiltrating repertoire was compared against the peripheral blood repertoire from the same patient. The paired cohort was made up of three low-grade glioma patients, 8 or 9 primary glioblastoma patients and three non-glioma patients who contributed non-neoplastic brain tissue. Overall study outcomes, separate from this receptor: Only a very small number of CDR3 sequences turned up in both tissue and blood, a result put down to high CDR3 diversity combined with limited sampling. In non-neoplastic patients, VJ-independent divergence between tissue and blood fell below expectation, whereas in all gliomas, and especially in low-grade gliomas, the divergence rose above expectation. Group comparisons were based on small numbers of patients: three non-neoplastic, three low-grade glioma and eight or nine glioblastoma patients.

Notes on this clonotype: The antigen it recognizes is unknown. Per-nucleotide qualities are absent, and no much larger clonotype sits a single base away.

The iRepertoire nested amplicon-rescue multiplex PCR (arm-PCR) platform was used to amplify TCR alpha and beta CDR3 regions from RNA. For one-step reverse transcription and amplification, about 100-450 ng of tissue mRNA or PBMC total RNA was used as input. After bead purification, a secondary multiplex PCR added Illumina adapters, and libraries were gel-purified between 200 and 400 bp. Demultiplexing relied on internal 6-nucleotide barcodes carried by the libraries. Sequencing of the libraries was done on an Illumina MiSeq using 2x220 or 2x250 nucleotide paired-end reads. Under the source paper's analysis protocol: Paired reads were merged using FLASH 1.2.11 and aligned with BWA-MEM to the GRCh37 human genome, and TRA and TRB reads were then extracted. V and J assignment used an IMGT-derived reference of cassette sequences and CDR3 motifs that included pseudogenes. Three-frame translation of reads was performed, and productive CDR3s were defined as those with a C...FGXG motif and no stop codons. Unique combinations of V-J cassette pair and CDR3 amino acid sequence were defined as clonotypes. Hamming distance filtering was applied to reads, with thresholds set by the sequence error rate of each sample in mapped regions. TCRdb reprocessing: public reads trimmed at Q25 with fastp, clones called with MiXCR, in-frame beta chains kept. CDR3 protein sequences are deduplicated, and each keeps its most common genes and DNA. TCRdb, not the authors, supplied the V and J calls. The sample includes around 140,000 distinct CDR3 sequences, with about two fifths observed a single time. Over 15% of the sample belongs to the ten largest clones.

The germline V gene (reference sequence) supplies CDR1 DFQATT and CDR2 SNEGSKA. The CDR3 goes from the cysteine to the phenylalanine over 9 residues. Just the 27-base CDR3 DNA is kept, in frame starting at base 1. The junction shows trimming of 6 bases on V and 14 bases on J, plus 13 bases between the germline ends. The receptor chain draws on TRBV20-1 and TRBJ1-2; the D gene is perhaps TRBD1, from 6 matching bases. This clonotype originated in a human donor with low-grade glioma or glioblastoma, undergoing nonglioma brain surgery, or in good health (not recorded which). Input material: glioma tissue, nonneoplastic brain tissue, or PBMCs (not recorded which). The CDR3 here reads CSAKGTSTF. The DNA sequence follows: TGCAGTGCCAAAGGGACAAGTACCTTC.